The clone carrying this T cell receptor beta chain is labeled as medium-sized (0.01 to 0.1%). The plating included around 200,000 irradiated, violet-dye-labeled stimulator cells together with around 200,000 CFSE-labeled responder cells. Both CD3+CD4+ and CD3+CD8+ responders that were proliferating and CFSE-low underwent sorting after the reaction. The sample is drawn from a study of graft-versus-host responses after intestinal transplantation. Clones were read by immunoSEQ multiplex PCR, and TCRdb kept only the in-frame ones, dropping some. The table includes about 7,000 clones, 25% to 40% detected once. General observations from the study: Recipient marrow harbored GvH clones, some of which surfaced first in ileum or blood.

This TCR derives from a human patient who was an organ donor for intestinal transplantation. The material sequenced was alloreactive CD8+ T cells from a mixed lymphocyte reaction culture, taken before transplantation. Stated subset: CFSE-low proliferating T cells sorted from roughly six-day pre-transplant mixed lymphocyte reaction (GvH or HvG direction).

CDR3 sequence reads: CATISGGATDTQYF. In DNA form, the CDR3 reads TGTGCCACCATAAGCGGGGGAGCCACAGATACGCAGTATTTT. J is TRBJ2-3 and V is TRBV7-9; 8 positions match TRBD2. Trimming took 10 bases from V and 2 from J; bases not matched to a gene: 8. The CDR3 is 14 residues long. Germline-derived CDR1 and CDR2 are SEHNR and FQNEAQ (reference sequence). Full variable domain (rest looked up from reference TRBV7-9 and TRBJ2-3): DTGVSQNPRHKITKRGQNVTFRCDPISEHNRLYWYRQTLGQGPEFLTYFQNEAQLEKSRLLSDRFSAERPKGSFSTLEIQRTEQGDSAMYLCATISGGATDTQYFGPGTRLTVL.